The 5 T cell receptor beta chains presented below share a single source sample, sequenced in a study of regulatory T cells in long-lasting Graves disease. Arm-PCR of CDR3 regions and iRepertoire HTBI primers were used to build TCR beta libraries. TCRdb used MiXCR to reprocess the multiplex PCR reads, holding one entry per CDR3 protein. The table records roughly 490,000 distinct CDR3 sequences, approximately 22% of them present only once. Stated time point: persistent/refractory GD, antithyroid drugs over 5 years with positive TRAb. PBMC RNA was the source of the TCR library. Sequenced material: peripheral blood mononuclear cells (PBMCs), taken when the disease was refractory, from a patient treated with antithyroid drugs. These receptors were collected from a female donor with Graves disease.

There are many counts of this clonotype. The chain uses TRBV7-9 and TRBJ2-7, with D perhaps TRBD1 (5 bases). The length of the CDR3 is 16 residues. Germline CDR1 reads SEHNR; CDR2 reads FQNEAQ (reference sequence). Deletions cut 1 base from V and 0 bases from J, with 13 bases between. In DNA form, the CDR3 reads TGTGCCAGCAGCTTAGGGGTAGGGGTGAGCTCCTACGAGCAGTACTTC. Protein sequence: CASSLGVGVSSYEQYF.

There are many counts of this clonotype. The V and J genes are TRBV11-2 and TRBJ1-5, with D uncertain. Germline assignment: CDR1 SGHAT and CDR2 FQNNGV. Trimming removed 1 base at V and 4 bases at J, with 11 bases between. The CDR3 has 15 amino acids. CDR3 protein: CASSLGFGGNQPQHF. Written as DNA, the CDR3 is TGTGCCAGCAGCTTAGGGTTCGGCGGTAATCAGCCCCAGCATTTT.

This clonotype appeared many times. The chain combines TRBV7-2 with TRBJ2-7; TRBD2 matches at 8 bases. The V gene end was trimmed by 7 bases and the J gene end by 7 bases; junction bases not matched to a gene: 15. Looked up from germline, CDR1 is SGHTA and CDR2 is FQGNSA. The CDR3 consists of 15 residues. The CDR3 DNA follows: TGTGCCAGCAACCGGGAGGGATTGCCTGGTAGTGAGCAGTACTTC. Translating it yields CASNREGLPGSEQYF. The variable domain in full, with the rest retrieved from reference TRBV7-2 and TRBJ2-7, is GAGVSQSPSNKVTEKGKDVELRCDPISGHTALYWYRQSLGQGLEFLIYFQGNSAPDKSGLPSDRFSAERTGGSVSTLTIQRTQQEDSAVYLCASNREGLPGSEQYFGPGTRLTVT.

The chain joins TRBV20-1 to TRBJ2-3; TRBD2 aligns across 8 bases. The J segment lost 0 bases and the V segment lost 5 bases, leaving 7 bases of the junction unmatched. This CDR3 is 15 amino acids long. Germline assignment: CDR1 DFQATT and CDR2 SNEGSKA (reference sequence). The CDR3 DNA reads as TGCAGTGCTGGATTACTAGCGGCTAGCACAGATACGCAGTATTTT. It specifies CSAGLLAASTDTQYF.

This clonotype was recorded many times. V is TRBV28 and J is TRBJ2-7; 8 bases are a match to TRBD2. CDR3 length: 15 amino acids. Trimming took 5 bases from V and 2 from J; bases not matched to a gene: 8. Germline CDR1 and CDR2: MDHEN and SYDVKM. CDR3 in amino acids: CASSPMTSVAYEQYF. CDR3 coding DNA: TGTGCCAGCAGTCCGATGACTAGCGTAGCCTACGAGCAGTACTTC. Combining the CDR3 with reference TRBV28 and TRBJ2-7 gives the whole variable domain DVKVTQSSRYLVKRTGEKVFLECVQDMDHENMFWYRQDPGLGLRLIYFSYDVKMKEKGDIPEGYSVSREKKERFSLILESASTNQTSMYLCASSPMTSVAYEQYFGPGTRLTVT.